What follows are 9 T cell receptor beta chains derived from one specimen sequenced in a study of neurological immune-mediated disorders. TCRdb fed the 5' RACE reads into MiXCR, producing one record per CDR3 protein. Altogether roughly 55,000 distinct CDR3 sequences are present, roughly 15% being singletons, with the ten largest covering 3.5% to 4.5%. The sequencing input was PBMCs. Receptors were obtained from a man in his 60s in good health.

This clonotype was recorded once. The V call is TRBV7-9, the J call TRBJ2-2, with 7 nucleotides matching TRBD1. The CDR3 is 16 amino acids. After removal of 0 bases from V and 0 bases from J, the junction contained 1 base not matched to a gene. Germline lookup yields CDR1 SEHNR and CDR2 FQNEAQ (reference sequence). The CDR3 sequence: CASSLAGTANTGELFF. For the CDR3, the DNA is TGTGCCAGCAGCTTAGCGGGGACAGCGAACACCGGGGAGCTGTTTTTT.

This clonotype has ten or more counts. The chain joins TRBV5-1 to TRBJ2-2, with D hard to call. The CDR3 sequence is 14 residues long. Trimming took 2 bases from V and 0 from J, leaving 5 bases between them. CDR1 is SGHRS, CDR2 YFSETQ, per germline. The DNA for the CDR3 is TGCGCCAGCAGCTTAAACGCGAACACCGGGGAGCTGTTTTTT. Protein sequence: CASSLNANTGELFF.

This clonotype occurred many times. This rearrangement joins TRBV5-6 to TRBJ1-1, with a possible D match to TRBD1 (5 bases). This CDR3 has 16 residues. Germline CDR1 reads SGHDT; CDR2 reads YYEEEE. With 2 bases removed from V and 3 bases from J, the gap between germline ends came to 17 bases. The CDR3 loop reads CASSFSTGAGDTEAFF. CDR3 nucleotide sequence: TGTGCCAGCAGCTTTTCAACCGGGGCGGGGGACACTGAAGCTTTCTTT.

The V gene is TRBV19, the J gene TRBJ1-5; D is perhaps TRBD1 (5 bases). The ends were cut back, 5 bases at V and 0 bases at J, with 17 bases in the middle. The CDR3 spans 17 residues. Germline CDR1 is LNHDA and CDR2 is SQIVND (reference sequence). The CDR3 nucleotides read TGTGCCAGTAGTGGGCACCAGGGAGTTTATAGCAATCAGCCCCAGCATTTT. It yields the protein CASSGHQGVYSNQPQHF.

Ten or more counts support this clonotype. This chain connects TRBV28 to TRBJ2-2; D gene unclear. From germline, CDR1 is MDHEN and CDR2 SYDVKM. The CDR3 runs 13 residues. The V end lost 8 bases, the J end lost 3 bases, and 10 bases lay between the germline ends. CDR3: CASFTRYTGELFF. Here the CDR3 DNA reads TGTGCCAGCTTTACCCGTTACACCGGGGAGCTGTTTTTT.

This clonotype was detected ten times or more. The CDR3 bases are TGCGCCAGCAGCCCAGATCCGACTAGCGGGAGGGGAACAGATACGCAGTATTTT. Translation gives CASSPDPTSGRGTDTQYF. V is TRBV4-1 and J is TRBJ2-3, with TRBD2 matching over 14 bases. The germline gives CDR1 MGHRA, CDR2 YSYEKL. J was trimmed by 3 bases and V by 4 bases; bases with no gene match: 9. CDR3 length: 18 amino acids.

The sample holds a few counts of this clonotype. A much larger clone differs from this one at a single base, so this may be a read error. CDR3 protein: CAGSPEAQGYEQYF. The CDR3 DNA follows: TGTGCCGGCAGTCCCGAGGCACAGGGCTACGAGCAGTACTTC. V usage is TRBV7-2 and J usage is TRBJ2-7, with a possible D match to TRBD1 (6 bases). The CDR3 has 14 amino acids. Germline V gene data show CDR1 as SGHTA and CDR2 as FQGNSA.

As concerns this clonotype: One end of the junction varies from germline; a read error may be responsible. The V call is TRBV4-3, the J call TRBJ1-6; D might be TRBD1 (5 bases). CDR1 and CDR2 from the germline V gene are LGHNA and YSLEER. The CDR3 loop spans 15 amino acids. CDR3 nucleotide sequence: TGCGCCAGCAGCCAAGATCTCCGGGAGGGGTGGCCCCTCAACTTT. Translated: CASSQDLREGWPLNF.

This clonotype came up once. The chain carries TRBV20-1 and TRBJ2-5; D might be TRBD1 or TRBD2, each matching 6 bases. The germline V gene has CDR1 DFQATT and CDR2 SNEGSKA (reference sequence). The CDR3 extends over 12 amino acids. V was trimmed by 2 bases and J by 5 bases, leaving 9 bases between them. The DNA for the CDR3 is TGCAGTGCTAGACGAGGGGGGGAGACCCAGTACTTC. Encoded protein: CSARRGGETQYF.